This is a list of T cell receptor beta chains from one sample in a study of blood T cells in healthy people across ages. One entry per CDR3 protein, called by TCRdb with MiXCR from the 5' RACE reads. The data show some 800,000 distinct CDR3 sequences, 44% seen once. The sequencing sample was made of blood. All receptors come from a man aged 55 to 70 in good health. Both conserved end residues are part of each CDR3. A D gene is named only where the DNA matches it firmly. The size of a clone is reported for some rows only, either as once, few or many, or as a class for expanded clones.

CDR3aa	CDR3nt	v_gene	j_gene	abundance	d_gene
CASSPGRGHTGELFF	TGTGCCAGCAGCCCGGGCAGGGGGCATACCGGGGAGCTGTTTTTT	TRBV7-7	TRBJ2-2	.	TRBD1
CASSLNRGITGELFF	TGTGCCAGCAGCTTAAACAGGGGAATCACCGGGGAGCTGTTTTTT	TRBV7-2	TRBJ2-2	.	TRBD1
CASNQYLAERTDTQYF	TGTGCCAGCAACCAATACCTAGCGGAGCGCACAGATACGCAGTATTTT	TRBV21-1	TRBJ2-3	few	.
CAWKEGPNYGYTF	TGTGCCTGGAAGGAAGGGCCTAACTATGGCTACACCTTC	TRBV30	TRBJ1-2	.	.
CASSPLAGLISYNEQFF	TGTGCCAGCAGTCCCTTAGCGGGCCTGATCTCCTACAATGAGCAGTTCTTC	TRBV28	TRBJ2-1	.	TRBD2
CSARDPHETLTRNQETQYF	TGCAGTGCTAGAGATCCCCATGAGACCCTAACTAGAAACCAAGAGACCCAGTACTTC	TRBV20-1	TRBJ2-5	few	.
CSAIPPDTTYEQYF	TGCAGTGCTATACCCCCAGACACAACCTACGAGCAGTACTTC	TRBV20-1	TRBJ2-7	few	.
CASSLWRYEQYF	TGTGCCAGCAGTTTATGGAGGTACGAGCAGTACTTC	TRBV28	TRBJ2-7	few	.
CATSRERGPGANVLTF	TGTGCCACCAGCAGAGAACGGGGCCCTGGGGCCAACGTCCTGACTTTC	TRBV15	TRBJ2-6	few	.
CASSLNGGYTF	TGTGCCAGCAGTTTAAATGGTGGCTACACCTTC	TRBV28	TRBJ1-2	once	.
CASSLERDRLTDTQYF	TGTGCCAGCAGCTTGGAGAGGGACAGGCTCACAGATACGCAGTATTTT	TRBV5-8	TRBJ2-3	.	TRBD1
CGARPATGMNTEAFF	TGCGGTGCTAGACCCGCGACAGGGATGAACACTGAAGCTTTCTTT	TRBV20-1	TRBJ1-1	.	TRBD1
CASSAQQGDTEAFF	TGTGCCAGCTCAGCACAACAGGGGGACACTGAAGCTTTCTTT	TRBV18	TRBJ1-1	.	TRBD1
CATSIAGSFSEQFF	TGTGCCACTTCAATAGCGGGGTCTTTTTCTGAGCAGTTCTTC	TRBV12-3/TRBV12-4	TRBJ2-1	few	TRBD2